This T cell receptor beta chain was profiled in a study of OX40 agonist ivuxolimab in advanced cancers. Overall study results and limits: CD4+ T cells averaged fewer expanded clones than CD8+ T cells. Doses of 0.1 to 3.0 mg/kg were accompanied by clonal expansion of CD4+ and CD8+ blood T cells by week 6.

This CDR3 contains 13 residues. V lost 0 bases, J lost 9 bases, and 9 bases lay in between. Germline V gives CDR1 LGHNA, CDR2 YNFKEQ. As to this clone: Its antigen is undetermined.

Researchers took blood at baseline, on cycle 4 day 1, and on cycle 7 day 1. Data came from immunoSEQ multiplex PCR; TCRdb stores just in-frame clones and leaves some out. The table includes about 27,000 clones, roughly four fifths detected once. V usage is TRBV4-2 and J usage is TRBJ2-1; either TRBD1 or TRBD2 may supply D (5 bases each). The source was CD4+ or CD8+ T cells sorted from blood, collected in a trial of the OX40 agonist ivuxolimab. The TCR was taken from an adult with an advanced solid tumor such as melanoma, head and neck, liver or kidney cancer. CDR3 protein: CASSQDPGGEQFF. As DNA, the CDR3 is TGTGCCAGCAGCCAAGATCCTGGGGGTGAGCAGTTCTTC.